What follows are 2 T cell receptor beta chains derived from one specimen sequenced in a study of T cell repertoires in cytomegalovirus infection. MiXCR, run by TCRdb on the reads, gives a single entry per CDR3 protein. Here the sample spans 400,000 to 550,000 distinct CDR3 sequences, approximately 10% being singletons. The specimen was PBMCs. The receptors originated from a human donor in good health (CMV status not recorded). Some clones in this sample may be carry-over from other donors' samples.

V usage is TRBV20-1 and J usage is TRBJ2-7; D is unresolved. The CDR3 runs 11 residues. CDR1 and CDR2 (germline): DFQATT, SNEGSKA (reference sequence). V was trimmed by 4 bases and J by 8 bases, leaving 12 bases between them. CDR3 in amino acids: CSAKVLVKQYF. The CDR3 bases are TGCAGTGCTAAAGTGCTCGTAAAGCAGTACTTC.

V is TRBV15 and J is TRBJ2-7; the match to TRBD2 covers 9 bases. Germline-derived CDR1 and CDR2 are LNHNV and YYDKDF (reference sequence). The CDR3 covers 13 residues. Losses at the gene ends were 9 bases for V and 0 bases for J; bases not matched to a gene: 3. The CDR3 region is CATAAGGSYEQYF. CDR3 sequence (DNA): TGTGCCACAGCAGCGGGGGGCTCCTACGAGCAGTACTTC.